This is a list of T cell receptor beta chains from one sample in a study of T cell responses to AZD1222 COVID-19 vaccine. Clones were read by immunoSEQ multiplex PCR, and TCRdb kept only the in-frame ones, dropping some. This repertoire shows some 200,000 clones, about nine tenths found once; its top ten account for around 3.7%. Material: peripheral blood, obtained 28 days after the second AZD1222 dose. Every receptor here comes from an adult who received the AZD1222 COVID-19 vaccine. Both conserved end residues are part of each CDR3. The order of the fields is clone size, J gene, V gene, D gene, CDR3 protein, CDR3 DNA. D genes are given only for firm matches. The size field is filled for only some rows; it gives once, few, many or a size class.

. TRBJ2-3 TRBV24-1 TRBD2 CATSEREIGTDTQYF TGTGCCACCAGTGAGCGGGAGATTGGCACAGATACGCAGTATTTT
. TRBJ1-2 TRBV7-8 . CASSSRAVPGLVGYTF TGTGCCAGCAGCTCACGGGCCGTGCCCGGACTTGTTGGCTACACCTTC
. TRBJ1-1 TRBV28 . CASMGGVQRGTEAFF TGTGCCAGCATGGGCGGGGTGCAACGAGGGACTGAAGCTTTCTTT
. TRBJ2-5 TRBV24-1 TRBD2 CATSDSLAGVETQYF TGTGCCACCAGTGACTCACTAGCGGGAGTAGAGACCCAGTACTTC
. TRBJ2-1 TRBV12-3/TRBV12-4 . CASSLGTNNEQFF TGTGCCAGCAGTTTAGGGACCAACAATGAGCAGTTCTTC
. TRBJ1-5 TRBV24-1 . CATRGPEAPRGQPQHF TGTGCCACCAGGGGGCCGGAAGCGCCTAGGGGTCAGCCCCAGCATTTT
. TRBJ1-6 TRBV5-1 TRBD1 CASGDEQGMQNSPLHF TGCGCCAGCGGTGACGAACAGGGGATGCAGAATTCACCCCTCCACTTT
. TRBJ2-5 TRBV12-3/TRBV12-4 . CASSFFETQYF TGTGCCAGCAGTTTTTTTGAGACCCAGTACTTC
. TRBJ1-6 TRBV7-9 . CASSLVGFSPLHF TGTGCCAGCAGCTTAGTAGGGTTTTCACCCCTCCACTTT
. TRBJ1-1 TRBV18 TRBD1 CASSLGQGALAEAFF TGTGCCAGCTCACTGGGGCAGGGGGCTTTAGCTGAAGCTTTCTTT
. TRBJ2-7 TRBV27 TRBD1 CASSRSYRTGQGNEQYF TGTGCCAGCAGTCGCAGTTACCGGACAGGACAAGGTAACGAGCAGTACTTC
once TRBJ1-5 TRBV7-2 TRBD1 CASSPGQAYQPQHF TGTGCCAGCAGCCCGGGACAGGCATATCAGCCCCAGCATTTT
. TRBJ2-3 TRBV12-3/TRBV12-4 . CASTRDSTDTQYF TGTGCCAGCACCCGGGACAGCACAGATACGCAGTATTTT
. TRBJ2-7 TRBV3-1/TRBV3-2 TRBD2 CASASGSYEQYF TGTGCCAGTGCTAGCGGGAGCTACGAGCAGTACTTC
. TRBJ1-1 TRBV6-5 . CASSLGTSTEAFF TGTGCCAGCAGCCTGGGGACATCAACTGAAGCTTTCTTT
. TRBJ2-7 TRBV5-1 . CASGKAEEGSRGYEQYF TGCGCCAGCGGAAAAGCGGAAGAGGGGTCGAGGGGCTACGAGCAGTACTTC
. TRBJ1-2 TRBV28 TRBD1 CASSKWDSRGYTF TGTGCCAGCAGCAAATGGGACAGCCGTGGCTACACCTTC
once TRBJ1-2 TRBV2 . CASSELANYGYTF TGTGCCAGCAGTGAACTAGCTAACTATGGCTACACCTTC